Listed below are T cell receptor beta chains from one sample, sequenced in a study of T-cell memory formation after mild COVID-19. One entry per CDR3 protein, called by TCRdb with MiXCR from the 5' RACE reads. Seen here are approximately 150,000 distinct CDR3 sequences, around 5.8% observed once, and the top ten hold approximately 2.2%. The sequenced sample consisted of PBMCs or a T cell subset sorted from them (not recorded which). The receptors here all came from an adult woman who had mild COVID-19 (a few samples of this study predate the infection). Cell type and time point are not known. Each CDR3 is given with its conserved first and last residue. The D gene is left open where the match is weak. Clone size is given for some rows only: seen once, a few or many times, or a class if the clone is expanded.

TRBV18	14	TRBJ2-5	.	many	CASSPGDSVETQYF	TGTGCCAGCTCACCGGGGGACTCCGTCGAGACCCAGTACTTC
TRBV27	16	TRBJ1-6	.	.	CASSLSRSSVYSPLHF	TGTGCCAGCAGTTTATCGAGGAGTTCCGTCTATTCACCCCTCCACTTT
TRBV7-8	16	TRBJ2-3	.	few	CASSLVGGELSDTQYF	TGTGCCAGCAGCTTAGTGGGGGGAGAGCTGTCAGATACGCAGTATTTT
TRBV5-1	14	TRBJ2-2	TRBD2	.	CATTSGSDGGELFF	TGCGCCACCACTAGCGGGAGTGACGGCGGGGAGCTGTTTTTT
TRBV3-1	16	TRBJ1-1	.	many	CASSQDFWTANTEAFF	TGTGCCAGCAGCCAAGATTTTTGGACAGCGAACACTGAAGCTTTCTTT
TRBV9	15	TRBJ2-2	TRBD1	few	CASSVEAGGYRELFF	TGTGCCAGCAGCGTAGAGGCAGGGGGCTACCGGGAGCTGTTTTTT
TRBV4-3	17	TRBJ2-1	.	few	CASSQASYGGSYNEQFF	TGCGCCAGCAGCCAGGCCTCGTATGGGGGCTCCTACAATGAGCAGTTCTTC
TRBV4-1	14	TRBJ1-2	.	few	CASSQETGPYGYTF	TGCGCCAGCAGCCAAGAAACAGGGCCCTATGGCTACACCTTC
TRBV5-1	14	TRBJ2-3	TRBD2	many	CASSREGGTDTQYF	TGCGCCAGCAGCAGGGAGGGAGGCACAGATACGCAGTATTTT
TRBV20-1	14	TRBJ2-7	.	.	CSASPGGPTYEQYF	TGCAGTGCTAGCCCAGGGGGGCCCACCTACGAGCAGTACTTC
TRBV5-1	13	TRBJ2-5	.	many	CASSLEFGETQYF	TGCGCCAGCAGCTTGGAATTCGGAGAGACCCAGTACTTC
TRBV7-2	18	TRBJ2-6	.	few	CASSFQGLGYSGANVLTF	TGTGCCAGCAGCTTCCAGGGACTGGGTTATTCTGGGGCCAACGTCCTGACTTTC
TRBV5-1	16	TRBJ1-3	.	.	CASSLAGSFSGNTIYF	TGCGCCAGCAGCTTGGCAGGGTCATTCTCTGGAAACACCATATATTTT